This TCR beta chain was identified in a study of cytomegalovirus exposure and HLA in healthy donors. Germline V lookup: CDR1 SGHDN, CDR2 FVKESK. V shed 4 bases, J shed 2 bases, and the junction held 0 bases outside the gene matches. The CDR3 contains 13 residues. The PCR used 60 Vbeta and 13 Jbeta primers. Measured with immunoSEQ multiplex PCR; TCRdb has only the in-frame clones, and not every one. Of 95,000 to 150,000 clones in the sample, around three quarters are singletons; the top ten hold 5.8%. Sequencing was done on a sample of PBMCs. The TCR was taken from a man aged 18 to 29 in good health and CMV-seropositive. The V gene is TRBV14, the J gene TRBJ1-2, with 8 bases that match TRBD1. The CDR3 DNA reads as TGTGCCAGCAGCCGACAGGGGAACTATGGCTACACCTTC. Its protein is CASSRQGNYGYTF. Full variable domain (outside the CDR3, taken from reference TRBV14 and TRBJ1-2): EAGVTQFPSHSVIEKGQTVTLRCDPISGHDNLYWYRRVMGKEIKFLLHFVKESKQDESGMPNNRFLAERTGGTYSTLKVQPAELEDSGVYFCASSRQGNYGYTFGSGTRLTVV.